Listed here are 7 T cell receptor beta chains from one sample, sequenced in a study of blood T cell repertoires in COVID-19. Clones were sequenced by immunoSEQ multiplex PCR, and TCRdb holds only the in-frame ones, with some missing. The data show around 1,800 clones, 55% to 70% seen once. Specimen: peripheral blood. These receptors all come from a man between 65 and 85 years old with active COVID-19.

This sequence joins TRBV6-4 and TRBJ2-5, with a weak D call TRBD2 (6 bases). The germline V gene has CDR1 MRHNA and CDR2 SNTAGT. CDR3 length: 13 amino acids. V was cut by 6 bases and J by 12 bases, with 20 bases left in between. CDR3 DNA: TGTGCCAGCAGCGCAGATATCCGGGGACTTAAGTACTTC. Protein: CASSADIRGLKYF.

This clone is a singleton in its sample. The rearrangement joins TRBV30 to TRBJ2-5; 9 nucleotides line up with TRBD2. This CDR3 contains 16 residues. CDR1 and CDR2 from the germline V gene are GTSNPN and SVGIG (reference sequence). Trimming took 3 bases from V and 0 from J; bases not matched to a gene: 8. The CDR3 is CAWRNWASGNQETQYF. CDR3 bases: TGTGCCTGGAGAAATTGGGCTAGCGGGAACCAAGAGACCCAGTACTTC. The full variable domain, completed using reference TRBV30 and TRBJ2-5, is SQTIHQWPATLVQPVGSPLSLECTVEGTSNPNLYWYRQAAGRGLQLLFYSVGIGQISSEVPQNLSASRPQDRQFILSSKKLLLSDSGFYLCAWRNWASGNQETQYFGPGTRLLVL.

J is TRBJ2-5 and V is TRBV5-5; 15 nucleotides match TRBD2. From germline, CDR1 is SGHKS and CDR2 YYEKEE (reference sequence). CDR3 size: 16 residues. Trimming removed 9 bases from V and 3 bases from J; junction bases left unmatched: 9. For the CDR3, the DNA is TGTGCCACAAAGGGACTAGCGGGGGGAAAGGAAGAGACCCAGTACTTC. This gives the protein CATKGLAGGKEETQYF.

This clone is deemed medium-sized (0.01 to 0.1%). The rearrangement uses TRBV5-8 and TRBJ2-7; 8 bases map to TRBD2. This CDR3 has 15 residues. Germline lookup yields CDR1 SGHTS and CDR2 YDEGEE. The V gene end was trimmed by 0 bases and the J gene end by 6 bases; junction bases not matched to a gene: 8. CDR3 sequence: CASSLVSSGGGEQYF. CDR3 nucleotides: TGTGCCAGCAGCTTGGTATCCAGCGGGGGAGGCGAGCAGTACTTC.

Note on this clone: No conserved phenylalanine or tryptophan is present at the end of the CDR3, so a read error is the likely explanation. No DNA is shown, since the ends of the CDR3 on it are uncertain; the CDR3 is the one TCRdb lists. The chain's CDR3 is CASSLRGQGPQPTL. This rearrangement joins TRBV5-6 to TRBJ1-1; the table's D call, TRBD1, was not checked against the DNA. The CDR3 has 14 residues if both end residues are counted. Germline V lookup: CDR1 SGHDT, CDR2 YYEEEE.

The chain combines TRBV7-9 with TRBJ2-3; 13 bases line up with TRBD2. Germline trimming cut 5 bases from V and 6 bases from J; bases unmatched to any gene: 5. The CDR3 sequence is 15 residues long. The germline V gene encodes CDR1 SEHNR and CDR2 FQNEAQ (reference sequence). The CDR3 loop reads CASSLLAGGLDTQYF. In DNA form, the CDR3 reads TGTGCCAGCAGCCTACTAGCGGGAGGGCTGGATACGCAGTATTTT.

The rearrangement joins TRBV7-2 to TRBJ1-2; 7 bases map to TRBD1. The CDR3 runs 16 residues. The ends lost 4 bases at V and 4 bases at J; junction bases unmatched: 12. The germline CDR1 and CDR2 sequences are SGHTA and FQGNSA. The CDR3 DNA follows: TGTGCCAGCAGCTCTACCTCCGGGACAGCGTTCTATGGCTACACCTTC. Translated: CASSSTSGTAFYGYTF. The full variable domain, in which reference TRBV7-2 and TRBJ1-2 provide the parts outside the CDR3, is GAGVSQSPSNKVTEKGKDVELRCDPISGHTALYWYRQSLGQGLEFLIYFQGNSAPDKSGLPSDRFSAERTGGSVSTLTIQRTQQEDSAVYLCASSSTSGTAFYGYTFGSGTRLTVV.